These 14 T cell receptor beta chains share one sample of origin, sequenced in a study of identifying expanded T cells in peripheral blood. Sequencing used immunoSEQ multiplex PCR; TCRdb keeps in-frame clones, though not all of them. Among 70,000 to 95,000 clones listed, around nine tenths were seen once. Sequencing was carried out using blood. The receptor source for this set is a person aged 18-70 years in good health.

The CDR3 nucleotides are TGTGCCAGCAGCAAGGGACTAGCGGGAGTCCAGCAGTACTTC. Its translation is CASSKGLAGVQQYF. V and J are TRBV7-6 and TRBJ2-7; 14 positions agree with TRBD2. There are 14 residues in the CDR3. The V gene's germline CDR1 is SGHVS and CDR2 FNYEAQ. J lost 8 bases, V lost 5 bases, and 5 bases had no gene match.

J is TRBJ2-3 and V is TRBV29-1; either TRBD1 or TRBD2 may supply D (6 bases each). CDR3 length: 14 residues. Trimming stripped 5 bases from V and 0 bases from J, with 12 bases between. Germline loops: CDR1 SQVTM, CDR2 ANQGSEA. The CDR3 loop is CSVSPGASTDTQYF. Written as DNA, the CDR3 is TGCAGCGTTAGCCCGGGGGCGAGCACAGATACGCAGTATTTT.

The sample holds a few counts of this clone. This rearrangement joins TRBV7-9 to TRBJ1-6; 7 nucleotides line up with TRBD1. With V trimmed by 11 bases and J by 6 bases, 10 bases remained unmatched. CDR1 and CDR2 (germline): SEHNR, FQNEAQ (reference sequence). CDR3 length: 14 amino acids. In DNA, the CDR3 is TGTGCCGCAGGGGGGGGGAGTGGTAATTCACCCCTCCACTTT. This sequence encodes CAAGGGSGNSPLHF.

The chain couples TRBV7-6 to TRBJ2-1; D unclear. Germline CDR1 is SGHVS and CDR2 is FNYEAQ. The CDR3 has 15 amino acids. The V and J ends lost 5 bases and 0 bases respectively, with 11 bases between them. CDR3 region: CASSNQESSYNEQFF. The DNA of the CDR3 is TGTGCCAGCAGCAACCAGGAAAGCTCCTACAATGAGCAGTTCTTC.

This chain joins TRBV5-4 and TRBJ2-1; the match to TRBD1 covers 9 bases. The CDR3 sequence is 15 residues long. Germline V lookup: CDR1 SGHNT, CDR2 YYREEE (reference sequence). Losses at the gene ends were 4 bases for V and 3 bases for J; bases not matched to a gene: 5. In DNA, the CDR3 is TGTGCCAGCAGCGCCGGGACAGGGTTCTACAATGAGCAGTTCTTC. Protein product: CASSAGTGFYNEQFF.

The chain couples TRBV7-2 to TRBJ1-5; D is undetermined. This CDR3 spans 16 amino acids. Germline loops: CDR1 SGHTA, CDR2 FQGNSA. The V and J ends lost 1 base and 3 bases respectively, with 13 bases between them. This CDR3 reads CASSLESVTNNQPQHF. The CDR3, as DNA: TGTGCCAGCAGCTTAGAGTCAGTTACTAACAATCAGCCCCAGCATTTT.

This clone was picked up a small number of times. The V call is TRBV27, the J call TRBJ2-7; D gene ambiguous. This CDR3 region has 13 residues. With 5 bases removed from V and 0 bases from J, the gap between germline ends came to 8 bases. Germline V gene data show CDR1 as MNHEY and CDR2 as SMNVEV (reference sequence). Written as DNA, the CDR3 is TGTGCCAGCAGTCCGTTCCCCTCCTACGAGCAGTACTTC. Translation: CASSPFPSYEQYF.

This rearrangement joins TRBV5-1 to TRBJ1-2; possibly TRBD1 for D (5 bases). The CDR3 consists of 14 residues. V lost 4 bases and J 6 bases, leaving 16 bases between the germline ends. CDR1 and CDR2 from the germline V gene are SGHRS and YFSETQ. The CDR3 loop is CASSPRGRANGYTF. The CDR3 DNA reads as TGCGCCAGCAGCCCGAGGGGCAGGGCCAATGGCTACACCTTC.

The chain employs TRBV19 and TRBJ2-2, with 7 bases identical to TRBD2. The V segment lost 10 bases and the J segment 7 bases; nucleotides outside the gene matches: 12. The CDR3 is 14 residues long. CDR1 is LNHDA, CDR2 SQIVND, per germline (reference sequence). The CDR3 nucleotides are TGTGCCACAAACCGGGACTACTTTGGCGGGGAGCTGTTTTTT. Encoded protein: CATNRDYFGGELFF.

The CDR3 spells CASSIGGNTDTQYF. The CDR3 DNA reads as TGTGCCAGTAGTATAGGTGGAAACACAGATACGCAGTATTTT. The rearrangement joins TRBV19 to TRBJ2-3, with no clear D. The CDR3 is 14 amino acids. Trimming removed 1 base from V and 2 bases from J, with 7 bases in between. Germline values: CDR1 LNHDA, CDR2 SQIVND (reference sequence).

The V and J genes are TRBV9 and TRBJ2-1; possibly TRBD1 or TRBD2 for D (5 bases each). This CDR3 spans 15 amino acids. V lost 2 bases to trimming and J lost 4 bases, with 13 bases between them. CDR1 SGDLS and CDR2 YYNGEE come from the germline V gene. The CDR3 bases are TGTGCCAGCAGCGTCGCACCGGGACCATACAATGAGCAGTTCTTC. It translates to CASSVAPGPYNEQFF.

The CDR3 sequence: CASSPQGQLNTEAFF. CDR3 in DNA: TGTGCCAGCTCGCCCCAGGGACAGCTGAACACTGAAGCTTTCTTT. The rearrangement links TRBV18 to TRBJ1-1; 7 positions agree with TRBD1. Trimming removed 6 bases from V and 0 bases from J; junction bases left unmatched: 7. This CDR3 comprises 15 residues. The V gene's germline CDR1 is KGHSH and CDR2 LQKENI.

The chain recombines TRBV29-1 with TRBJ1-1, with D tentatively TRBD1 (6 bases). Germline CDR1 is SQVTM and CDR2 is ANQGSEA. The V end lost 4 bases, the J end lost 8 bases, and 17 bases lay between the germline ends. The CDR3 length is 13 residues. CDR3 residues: CSVGPQRTGEAFF. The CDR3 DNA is TGCAGCGTTGGGCCCCAAAGAACAGGGGAAGCTTTCTTT. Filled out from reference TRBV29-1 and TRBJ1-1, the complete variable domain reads SAVISQKPSRDICQRGTSLTIQCQVDSQVTMMFWYRQQPGQSLTLIATANQGSEATYESGFVIDKFPISRPNLTFSTLTVSNMSPEDSSIYLCSVGPQRTGEAFFGQGTRLTVV.

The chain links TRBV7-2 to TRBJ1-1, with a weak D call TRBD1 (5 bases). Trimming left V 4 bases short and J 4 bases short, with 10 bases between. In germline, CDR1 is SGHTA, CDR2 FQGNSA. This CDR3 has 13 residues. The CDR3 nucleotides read TGTGCCAGCAGCTCGGGACCGGTCACTGAAGCTTTCTTT. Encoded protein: CASSSGPVTEAFF.